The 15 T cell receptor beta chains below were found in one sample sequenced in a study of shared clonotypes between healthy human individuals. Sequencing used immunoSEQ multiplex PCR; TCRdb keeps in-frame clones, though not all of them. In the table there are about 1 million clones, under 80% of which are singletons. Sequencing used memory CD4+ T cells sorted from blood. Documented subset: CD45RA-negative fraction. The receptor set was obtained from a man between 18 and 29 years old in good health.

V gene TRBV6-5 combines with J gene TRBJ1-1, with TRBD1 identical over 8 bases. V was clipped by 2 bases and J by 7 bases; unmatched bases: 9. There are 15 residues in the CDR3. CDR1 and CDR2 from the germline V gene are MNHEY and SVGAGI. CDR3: CASSYTDRGMFEAFF. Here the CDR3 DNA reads TGTGCCAGCAGTTACACCGACAGGGGAATGTTTGAAGCTTTCTTT.

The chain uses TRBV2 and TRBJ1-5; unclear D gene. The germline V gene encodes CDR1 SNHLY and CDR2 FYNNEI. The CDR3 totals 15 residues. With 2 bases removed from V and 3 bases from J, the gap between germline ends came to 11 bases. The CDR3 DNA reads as TGTGCCAGCAGTGAATGGAGGGTTATCAATCAGCCCCAGCATTTT. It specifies CASSEWRVINQPQHF.

CDR3 DNA sequence: TGTGCCAGCAGCTTGGGCGGGCGTGGTGCAACTAATGAAAAACTGTTTTTT. This sequence encodes CASSLGGRGATNEKLFF. This chain joins TRBV5-4 and TRBJ1-4; D unclear. CDR3 length equals 17 residues. V was clipped by 0 bases and J by 0 bases, with 12 bases between them. Germline V gene sequence: CDR1 SGHNT, CDR2 YYREEE (reference sequence).

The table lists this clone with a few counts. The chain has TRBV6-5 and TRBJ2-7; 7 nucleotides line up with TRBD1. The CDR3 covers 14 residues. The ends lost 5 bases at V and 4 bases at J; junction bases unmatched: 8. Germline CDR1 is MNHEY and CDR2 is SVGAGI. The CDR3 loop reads CASSTRDRRYEQYF. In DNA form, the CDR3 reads TGTGCCAGCAGTACCAGGGACAGACGTTACGAGCAGTACTTC.

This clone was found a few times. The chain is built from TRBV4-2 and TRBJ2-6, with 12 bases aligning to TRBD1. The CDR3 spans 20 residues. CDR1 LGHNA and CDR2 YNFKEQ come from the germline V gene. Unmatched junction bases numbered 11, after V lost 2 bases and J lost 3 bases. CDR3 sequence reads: CASSQRNPGQGAGGANVLTF. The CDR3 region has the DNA TGTGCCAGCAGCCAACGAAATCCGGGACAGGGGGCTGGTGGGGCCAACGTCCTGACTTTC.

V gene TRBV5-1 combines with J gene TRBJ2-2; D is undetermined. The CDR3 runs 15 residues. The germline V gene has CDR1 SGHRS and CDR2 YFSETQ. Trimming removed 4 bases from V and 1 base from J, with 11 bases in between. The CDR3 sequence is CASSRGGLNTGELFF. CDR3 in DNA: TGCGCCAGCAGCCGAGGTGGATTGAACACCGGGGAGCTGTTTTTT.

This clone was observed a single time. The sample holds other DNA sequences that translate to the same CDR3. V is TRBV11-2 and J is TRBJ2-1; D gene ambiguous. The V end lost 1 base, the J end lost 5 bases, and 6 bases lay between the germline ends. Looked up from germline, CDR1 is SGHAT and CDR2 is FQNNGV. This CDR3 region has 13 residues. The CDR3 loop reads CASSLARNNEQFF. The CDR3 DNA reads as TGTGCCAGCAGCTTAGCGAGAAACAATGAGCAGTTCTTC.

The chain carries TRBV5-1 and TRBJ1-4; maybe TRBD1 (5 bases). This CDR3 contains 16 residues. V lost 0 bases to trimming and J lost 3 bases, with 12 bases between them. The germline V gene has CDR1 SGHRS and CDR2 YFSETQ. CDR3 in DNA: TGCGCCAGCAGCTTGGCCGGCGAGGGACCTAATGAAAAACTGTTTTTT. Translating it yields CASSLAGEGPNEKLFF. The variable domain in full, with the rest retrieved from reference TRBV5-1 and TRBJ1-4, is KAGVTQTPRYLIKTRGQQVTLSCSPISGHRSVSWYQQTPGQGLQFLFEYFSETQRNKGNFPGRFSGRQFSNSRSEMNVSTLELGDSALYLCASSLAGEGPNEKLFFGSGTQLSVL.

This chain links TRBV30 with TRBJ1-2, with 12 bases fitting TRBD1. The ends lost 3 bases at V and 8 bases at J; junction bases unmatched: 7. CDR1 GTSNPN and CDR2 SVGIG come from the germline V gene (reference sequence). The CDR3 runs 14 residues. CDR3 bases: TGTGCCTGGAGCCCGGGACAGGGGGCATGGGGCTACACCTTC. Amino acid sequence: CAWSPGQGAWGYTF.

CDR3: CASSSQGAPDEKLFF. CDR3 sequence (DNA): TGTGCCAGCAGCTCCCAGGGGGCGCCGGATGAAAAACTGTTTTTT. The V call is TRBV7-2, the J call TRBJ1-4; TRBD1 matches at 8 bases. The CDR3 extends over 15 amino acids. Germline V gene data show CDR1 as SGHTA and CDR2 as FQGNSA. V was pared by 4 bases and J by 6 bases, with 7 bases of the junction left unmatched.

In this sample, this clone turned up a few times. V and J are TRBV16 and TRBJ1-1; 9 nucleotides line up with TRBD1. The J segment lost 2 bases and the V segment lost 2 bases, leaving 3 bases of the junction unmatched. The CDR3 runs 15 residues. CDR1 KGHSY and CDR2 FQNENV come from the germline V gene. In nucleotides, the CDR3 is TGTGCCAGCAGCCAAAATACAGGGGGCAACACTGAAGCTTTCTTT. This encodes CASSQNTGGNTEAFF.

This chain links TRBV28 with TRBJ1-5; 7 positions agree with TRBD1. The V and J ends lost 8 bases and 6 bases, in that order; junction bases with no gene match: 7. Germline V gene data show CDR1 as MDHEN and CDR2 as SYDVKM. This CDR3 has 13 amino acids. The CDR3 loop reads CASCSTGAQPQHF. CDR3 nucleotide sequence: TGTGCCAGCTGCTCCACAGGGGCTCAGCCCCAGCATTTT.

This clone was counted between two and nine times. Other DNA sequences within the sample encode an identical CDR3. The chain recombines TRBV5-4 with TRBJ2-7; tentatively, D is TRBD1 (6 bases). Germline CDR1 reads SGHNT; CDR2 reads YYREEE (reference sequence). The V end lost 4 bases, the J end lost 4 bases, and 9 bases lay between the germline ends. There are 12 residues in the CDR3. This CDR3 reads CASSRDIYEQYF. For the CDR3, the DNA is TGTGCCAGCAGCAGGGACATTTACGAGCAGTACTTC.

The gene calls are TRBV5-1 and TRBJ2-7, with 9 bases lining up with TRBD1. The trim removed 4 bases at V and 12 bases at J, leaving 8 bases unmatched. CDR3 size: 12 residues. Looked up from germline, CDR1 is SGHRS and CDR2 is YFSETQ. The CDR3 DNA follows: TGCGCCAGCAGCCCGGACAGGGGCCGGAGGTACTTC. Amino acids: CASSPDRGRRYF.

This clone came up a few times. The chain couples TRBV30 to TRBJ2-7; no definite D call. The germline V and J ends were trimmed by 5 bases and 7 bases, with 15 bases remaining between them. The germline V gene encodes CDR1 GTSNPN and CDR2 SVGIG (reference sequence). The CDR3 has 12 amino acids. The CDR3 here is CAWGRSRREQYF. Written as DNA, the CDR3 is TGTGCCTGGGGAAGATCCAGGCGGGAGCAGTACTTC.